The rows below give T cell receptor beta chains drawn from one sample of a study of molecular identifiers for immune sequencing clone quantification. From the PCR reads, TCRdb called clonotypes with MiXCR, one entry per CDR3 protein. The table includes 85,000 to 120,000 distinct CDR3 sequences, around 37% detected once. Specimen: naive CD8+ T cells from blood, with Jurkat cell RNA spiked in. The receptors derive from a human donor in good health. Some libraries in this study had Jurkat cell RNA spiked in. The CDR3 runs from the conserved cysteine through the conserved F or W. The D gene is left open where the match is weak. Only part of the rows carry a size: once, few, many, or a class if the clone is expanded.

CDR3aa: CASSLSTQGAYEQYF
CDR3nt: TGCGCCAGCAGCCTCTCTACACAGGGAGCCTACGAGCAGTACTTC
abundance: many
v_gene: TRBV4-3
d_gene: .
len: 15
j_gene: TRBJ2-7

CDR3aa: CASSRWTGASQETQYF
CDR3nt: TGTGCCAGCAGCCGTTGGACAGGAGCCAGTCAAGAGACCCAGTACTTC
abundance: few
v_gene: TRBV13
d_gene: TRBD1
len: 16
j_gene: TRBJ2-5

CDR3aa: CASSVGGAGSDTQYF
CDR3nt: TGTGCCAGCAGCGTAGGAGGTGCGGGGTCAGATACGCAGTATTTT
abundance: many
v_gene: TRBV9
d_gene: .
len: 15
j_gene: TRBJ2-3

CDR3aa: CASSPSLQELAEGSPDTQYF
CDR3nt: TGTGCCAGCAGCCCTTCCCTTCAAGAACTAGCGGAGGGGTCCCCCGATACGCAGTATTTT
abundance: few
v_gene: TRBV7-9
d_gene: TRBD2
len: 20
j_gene: TRBJ2-3

CDR3aa: CASSQDYDLVDEQYF
CDR3nt: TGTGCCAGCAGCCAAGATTATGACTTAGTGGACGAGCAGTACTTC
abundance: .
v_gene: TRBV4-2
d_gene: .
len: 15
j_gene: TRBJ2-7

CDR3aa: CASSHPWAGTDLTDTQYF
CDR3nt: TGTGCCAGCAGCCATCCTTGGGCTGGGACAGACCTCACAGATACGCAGTATTTT
abundance: few
v_gene: TRBV13
d_gene: TRBD1
len: 18
j_gene: TRBJ2-3

CDR3aa: CASSGDFPSETQYF
CDR3nt: TGTGCCAGCAGTGGGGACTTTCCCTCGGAGACCCAGTACTTC
abundance: .
v_gene: TRBV28
d_gene: .
len: 14
j_gene: TRBJ2-5

CDR3aa: CASSFPSGRGETQYF
CDR3nt: TGTGCCAGCAGTTTCCCTAGCGGGAGAGGTGAGACCCAGTACTTC
abundance: .
v_gene: TRBV28
d_gene: TRBD2
len: 15
j_gene: TRBJ2-5

CDR3aa: CASSPGTGANEQYF
CDR3nt: TGTGCCAGCAGCCCCGGGACAGGGGCTAACGAGCAGTACTTC
abundance: .
v_gene: TRBV7-2
d_gene: TRBD1
len: 14
j_gene: TRBJ2-7

CDR3aa: CASSSSGEVGEQFF
CDR3nt: TGTGCCAGCAGCTCATCAGGGGAGGTAGGTGAGCAGTTCTTC
abundance: few
v_gene: TRBV5-6
d_gene: .
len: 14
j_gene: TRBJ2-1

CDR3aa: CASSFMLRFSSTDTQYF
CDR3nt: TGTGCCAGCAGTTTTATGCTCAGGTTCTCTAGCACAGATACGCAGTATTTT
abundance: .
v_gene: TRBV28
d_gene: .
len: 17
j_gene: TRBJ2-3

CDR3aa: CASSIGWGAKDTQYF
CDR3nt: TGTGCCAGTAGTATTGGATGGGGGGCCAAGGATACGCAGTATTTT
abundance: few
v_gene: TRBV19
d_gene: .
len: 15
j_gene: TRBJ2-3

CDR3aa: CSARELAGEYNEQFF
CDR3nt: TGCAGTGCTAGAGAACTAGCGGGGGAGTACAATGAGCAGTTCTTC
abundance: few
v_gene: TRBV20-1
d_gene: TRBD2
len: 15
j_gene: TRBJ2-1

CDR3aa: CASRKGSYEQYF
CDR3nt: TGTGCCAGCAGGAAGGGGTCCTACGAGCAGTACTTC
abundance: few
v_gene: TRBV2
d_gene: .
len: 12
j_gene: TRBJ2-7

CDR3aa: CASSPTRTGTYEQYF
CDR3nt: TGTGCCAGCAGCCCGACTCGGACAGGGACCTACGAGCAGTACTTC
abundance: .
v_gene: TRBV7-6
d_gene: TRBD1
len: 15
j_gene: TRBJ2-7

CDR3aa: CASSYWTAQETQYF
CDR3nt: TGTGCCAGCAGCTACTGGACAGCCCAAGAGACCCAGTACTTC
abundance: .
v_gene: TRBV7-9
d_gene: .
len: 14
j_gene: TRBJ2-5

CDR3aa: CASSFDRGTEAFF
CDR3nt: TGTGCCAGCAGTTTTGACCGGGGGACTGAAGCTTTCTTT
abundance: .
v_gene: TRBV28
d_gene: .
len: 13
j_gene: TRBJ1-1

CDR3aa: CASMSPAESSYNEQFF
CDR3nt: TGTGCCAGCATGTCGCCAGCGGAGAGCTCCTACAATGAGCAGTTCTTC
abundance: .
v_gene: TRBV2
d_gene: .
len: 16
j_gene: TRBJ2-1

CDR3aa: CASNVKVATNQPQHF
CDR3nt: TGTGCCAGTAATGTTAAGGTTGCCACCAATCAGCCCCAGCATTTT
abundance: many
v_gene: TRBV19
d_gene: .
len: 15
j_gene: TRBJ1-5

CDR3aa: CASSSSYHVAGGGPKNIQCF
CDR3nt: TGTGCCAGCAGCTCAAGCTACCATGTAGCGGGAGGCGGACCCAAAAACATTCAGTGCTTC
abundance: few
v_gene: TRBV7-2
d_gene: TRBD2
len: 20
j_gene: TRBJ2-4

CDR3aa: CASSPLQGSGNEQFF
CDR3nt: TGTGCCAGCAGCCCCTTACAGGGGTCGGGCAATGAGCAGTTCTTC
abundance: many
v_gene: TRBV7-6
d_gene: TRBD1
len: 15
j_gene: TRBJ2-1

CDR3aa: CASSQAFWRAGTDTQYF
CDR3nt: TGCGCCAGCAGCCAAGCTTTTTGGAGGGCGGGGACAGATACGCAGTATTTT
abundance: .
v_gene: TRBV4-3
d_gene: .
len: 17
j_gene: TRBJ2-3

CDR3aa: CSAWPLHGIPNYGYTF
CDR3nt: TGCAGTGCTTGGCCACTACATGGAATACCTAACTATGGCTACACCTTC
abundance: few
v_gene: TRBV20-1
d_gene: .
len: 16
j_gene: TRBJ1-2

CDR3aa: CASRPDIYGYTF
CDR3nt: TGTGCCAGCAGGCCCGACATCTATGGCTACACCTTC
abundance: few
v_gene: TRBV28
d_gene: .
len: 12
j_gene: TRBJ1-2

CDR3aa: CASSFTSASPYF
CDR3nt: TGTGCCAGCAGCTTCACTAGCGCATCCCCGTATTTT
abundance: .
v_gene: TRBV7-9
d_gene: TRBD2
len: 12
j_gene: TRBJ2-3

CDR3aa: CASSYSWTSGPYNEQFF
CDR3nt: TGTGCCAGCAGTTACTCTTGGACTAGCGGACCCTACAATGAGCAGTTCTTC
abundance: .
v_gene: TRBV6-2/TRBV6-3
d_gene: TRBD2
len: 17
j_gene: TRBJ2-1

CDR3aa: CASSLENSNEQFF
CDR3nt: TGTGCCAGCAGCTTAGAGAATTCCAATGAGCAGTTCTTC
abundance: .
v_gene: TRBV7-9
d_gene: .
len: 13
j_gene: TRBJ2-1

CDR3aa: CASSLWGLDSNQPQHF
CDR3nt: TGTGCCAGCAGTTTGTGGGGGCTTGACTCTAATCAGCCCCAGCATTTT
abundance: many
v_gene: TRBV27
d_gene: .
len: 16
j_gene: TRBJ1-5

CDR3aa: CASSSYAGAGYEQYF
CDR3nt: TGTGCCAGCAGTTCCTACGCGGGGGCGGGATACGAGCAGTACTTC
abundance: few
v_gene: TRBV28
d_gene: .
len: 15
j_gene: TRBJ2-7

CDR3aa: CAISESGADTQYF
CDR3nt: TGTGCCATCAGTGAGTCAGGGGCAGATACGCAGTATTTT
abundance: many
v_gene: TRBV10-3
d_gene: .
len: 13
j_gene: TRBJ2-3

CDR3aa: CASTKRGFEQYF
CDR3nt: TGTGCCAGCACCAAAAGGGGGTTCGAGCAGTACTTC
abundance: many
v_gene: TRBV6-2/TRBV6-3
d_gene: .
len: 12
j_gene: TRBJ2-7

CDR3aa: CASSAQVLSDPQFF
CDR3nt: TGTGCCAGCAGTGCACAGGTCCTCTCGGACCCCCAGTTCTTC
abundance: .
v_gene: TRBV25-1
d_gene: .
len: 14
j_gene: TRBJ2-1

CDR3aa: CASSRRDFEDPEQYF
CDR3nt: TGTGCCAGCAGTCGACGGGACTTTGAGGACCCCGAGCAGTACTTC
abundance: .
v_gene: TRBV6-5
d_gene: .
len: 15
j_gene: TRBJ2-7

CDR3aa: CASSRGTGADQPQHF
CDR3nt: TGTGCCAGCAGTCGTGGGACAGGGGCGGATCAGCCCCAGCATTTT
abundance: .
v_gene: TRBV7-6
d_gene: TRBD1
len: 15
j_gene: TRBJ1-5

CDR3aa: CSARAAHTNTGELFF
CDR3nt: TGCAGTGCTAGAGCGGCACACACGAACACCGGGGAGCTGTTTTTT
abundance: .
v_gene: TRBV20-1
d_gene: .
len: 15
j_gene: TRBJ2-2

CDR3aa: CASSPTSGRADTQYF
CDR3nt: TGTGCCAGCAGTCCGACTAGCGGGAGGGCAGATACGCAGTATTTT
abundance: .
v_gene: TRBV12-3/TRBV12-4
d_gene: TRBD2
len: 15
j_gene: TRBJ2-3

CDR3aa: CASSIGAQPQHF
CDR3nt: TGTGCCAGTAGTATAGGGGCACAGCCCCAGCATTTT
abundance: few
v_gene: TRBV19
d_gene: .
len: 12
j_gene: TRBJ1-5

CDR3aa: CASSYGVQETQYF
CDR3nt: TGTGCCAGCAGTTACGGAGTCCAAGAGACCCAGTACTTC
abundance: few
v_gene: TRBV6-5
d_gene: .
len: 13
j_gene: TRBJ2-5

CDR3aa: CASTAAGYIVEAFF
CDR3nt: TGTGCCAGCACGGCGGCAGGTTATATTGTTGAAGCTTTCTTT
abundance: once
v_gene: TRBV27
d_gene: .
len: 14
j_gene: TRBJ1-1